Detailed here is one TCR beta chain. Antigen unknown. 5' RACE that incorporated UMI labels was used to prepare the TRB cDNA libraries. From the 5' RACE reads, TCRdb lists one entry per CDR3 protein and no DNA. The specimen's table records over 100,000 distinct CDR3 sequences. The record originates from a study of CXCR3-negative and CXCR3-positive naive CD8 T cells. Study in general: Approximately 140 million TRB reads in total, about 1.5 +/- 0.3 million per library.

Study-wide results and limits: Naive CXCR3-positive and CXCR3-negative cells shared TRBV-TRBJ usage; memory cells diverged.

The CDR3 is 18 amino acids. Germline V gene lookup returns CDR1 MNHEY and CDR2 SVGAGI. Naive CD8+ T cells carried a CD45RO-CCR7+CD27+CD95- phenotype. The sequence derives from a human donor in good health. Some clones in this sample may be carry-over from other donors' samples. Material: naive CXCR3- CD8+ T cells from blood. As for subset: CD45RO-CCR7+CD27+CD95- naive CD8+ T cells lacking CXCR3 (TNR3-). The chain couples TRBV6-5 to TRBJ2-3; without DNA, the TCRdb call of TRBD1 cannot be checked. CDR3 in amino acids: CASSSPAGAGATTDTQYF.